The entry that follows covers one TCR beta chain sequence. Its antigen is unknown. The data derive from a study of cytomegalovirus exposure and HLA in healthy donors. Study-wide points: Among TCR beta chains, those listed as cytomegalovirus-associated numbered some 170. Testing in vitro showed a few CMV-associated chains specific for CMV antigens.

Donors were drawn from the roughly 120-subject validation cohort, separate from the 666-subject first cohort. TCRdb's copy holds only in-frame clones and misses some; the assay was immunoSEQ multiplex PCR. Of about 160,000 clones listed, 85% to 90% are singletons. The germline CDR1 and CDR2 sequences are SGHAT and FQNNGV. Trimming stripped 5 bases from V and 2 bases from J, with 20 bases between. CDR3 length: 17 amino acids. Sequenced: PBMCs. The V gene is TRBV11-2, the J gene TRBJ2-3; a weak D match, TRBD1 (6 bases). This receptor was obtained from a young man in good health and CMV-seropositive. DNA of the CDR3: TGTGCCAGCAGCCAGGGTTGGGCAGGGGCTACCACAGATACGCAGTATTTT. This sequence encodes CASSQGWAGATTDTQYF.